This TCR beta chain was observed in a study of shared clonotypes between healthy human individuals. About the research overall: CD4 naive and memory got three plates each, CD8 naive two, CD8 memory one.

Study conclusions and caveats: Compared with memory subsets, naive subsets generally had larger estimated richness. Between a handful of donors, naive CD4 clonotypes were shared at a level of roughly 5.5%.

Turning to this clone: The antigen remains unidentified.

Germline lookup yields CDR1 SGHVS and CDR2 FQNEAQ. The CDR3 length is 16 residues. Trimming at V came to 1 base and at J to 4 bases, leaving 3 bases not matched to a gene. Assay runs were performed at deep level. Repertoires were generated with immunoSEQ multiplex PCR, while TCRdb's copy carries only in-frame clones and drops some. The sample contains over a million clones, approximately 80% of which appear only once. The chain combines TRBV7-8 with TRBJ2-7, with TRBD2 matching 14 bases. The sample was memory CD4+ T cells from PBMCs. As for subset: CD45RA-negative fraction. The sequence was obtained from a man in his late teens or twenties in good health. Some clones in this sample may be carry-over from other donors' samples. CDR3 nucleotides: TGTGCCAGCAGCTTAGTAAGACTAGCGGGAGGGTACGAGCAGTACTTC. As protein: CASSLVRLAGGYEQYF.